This TCR beta chain was found in a study of lymphopenia after photon versus proton radiotherapy. Study-wide points: After lymphocyte nadir, photon-treated repertoires showed oligoclonal expansion, especially CD8+ Temra. Under photons, naive T cells and diversity fell while effector/memory populations rose.

V shed 0 bases and J 7 bases; nucleotides not matched to a gene: 0. This CDR3 is built from 14 residues. Germline V lookup: CDR1 SGHRS, CDR2 YFSETQ. As regards this clone: Its antigen is not known.

Sequencing was performed with immunoSEQ multiplex PCR; in TCRdb, only in-frame clones are kept and a portion is missing. The repertoire holds around 160,000 clones, with 70% to 90% as singletons. This chain uses TRBV5-1 with TRBJ1-4; the match to TRBD1 covers 10 bases. The receptor was derived from a man aged 50 to 59 with gastric cancer. Sequenced here: peripheral blood, sampled from a patient treated with photon-based radiotherapy. The CDR3 sequence: CASSLGTGGEKLFF. DNA for the CDR3: TGCGCCAGCAGCTTGGGGACAGGGGGTGAAAAACTGTTTTTT. The full variable domain, rest sourced from reference TRBV5-1 and TRBJ1-4, is KAGVTQTPRYLIKTRGQQVTLSCSPISGHRSVSWYQQTPGQGLQFLFEYFSETQRNKGNFPGRFSGRQFSNSRSEMNVSTLELGDSALYLCASSLGTGGEKLFFGSGTQLSVL.